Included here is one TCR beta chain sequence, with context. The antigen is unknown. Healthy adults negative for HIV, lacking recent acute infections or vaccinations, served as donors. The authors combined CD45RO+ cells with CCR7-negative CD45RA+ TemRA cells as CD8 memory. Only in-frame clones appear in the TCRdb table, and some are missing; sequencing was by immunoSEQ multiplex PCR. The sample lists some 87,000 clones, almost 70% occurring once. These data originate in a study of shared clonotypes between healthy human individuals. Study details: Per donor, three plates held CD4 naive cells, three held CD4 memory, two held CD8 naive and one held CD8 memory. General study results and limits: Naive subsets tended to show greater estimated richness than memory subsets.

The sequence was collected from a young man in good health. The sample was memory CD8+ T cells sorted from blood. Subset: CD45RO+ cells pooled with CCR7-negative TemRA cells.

The CDR3 DNA sequence: TGCGCCAGCAGTCAGTATGTGGGGTCCTCCTACGAGCAGTACTTC. Its protein product is CASSQYVGSSYEQYF. The chain uses TRBV23-1 and TRBJ2-7; D not certain. TRBV23-1 is marked as an open reading frame, function uncertain. V was pared by 3 bases and J by 0 bases, with 12 bases between. CDR3 length equals 15 residues.